These T cell receptor beta chains were read from a single sample in a study of cytomegalovirus exposure and HLA in healthy donors. Assay used: immunoSEQ multiplex PCR; TCRdb lists only in-frame clones, some missing. The repertoire holds more than 150,000 clones, with over 75% as singletons. The sequenced sample consisted of PBMCs. The receptor set was obtained from a man in his forties in good health and CMV-seropositive. Both conserved end residues are part of each CDR3.

v_gene,j_gene,CDR3aa
TRBV7-2,TRBJ2-1,CASSPGQAYNEQFF
TRBV5-1,TRBJ2-1,CASSGGLAGVINEQFF
TRBV28,TRBJ1-1,CASMGIRDRGRVAEAFF
TRBV27,TRBJ2-2,CASSRDSLTGELFF
TRBV5-4,TRBJ1-2,CASSLNQGAGGTIGYTF
TRBV19,TRBJ1-2,CASMKEGASRFGYTF
TRBV7-6,TRBJ1-6,CASSFGGGFNSPLHF
TRBV6-6,TRBJ1-4,CASSSQGTNEKLFF
TRBV7-9,TRBJ2-7,CASRGGSYEQYF
TRBV7-9,TRBJ2-3,CSSSLTSADTQYF
TRBV11-2,TRBJ1-3,CASSLDLGTGNTIYF
TRBV4-3,TRBJ1-6,CASSPGQGTLILPLHF
TRBV27,TRBJ2-5,CASSLGLDLAQYF
TRBV5-6,TRBJ1-1,CASTTGGGANTEAFF
TRBV6-6,TRBJ2-5,CATLLAGEETQYF
TRBV28,TRBJ2-5,CASSLSADSQLGYF
TRBV5-5,TRBJ1-1,CASSVTGGNTEAFF
TRBV5-1,TRBJ2-7,CASSPISSGGTQTYEQYF
TRBV9,TRBJ2-7,CASSVGLTGTYEQYF
TRBV11-2,TRBJ2-7,CASSFRTSATYEQYF
TRBV6-5,TRBJ1-4,CASSGQGTTNEKLFF
TRBV19,TRBJ1-1,CATGGLDDTEAFF
TRBV27,TRBJ1-6,CASTLSYNSPLHF
TRBV5-4,TRBJ2-7,CASSGTLTYEQYF
TRBV28,TRBJ2-3,CASRWGELNTDTQYF
TRBV19,TRBJ1-2,CASSETRGGYGYTF
TRBV6-5,TRBJ1-3,CASTGQGSGNTIYF
TRBV19,TRBJ2-7,CASRDRDGTYEQYF
TRBV9,TRBJ2-3,CASSSSMGTDTQYF
TRBV28,.,CASSPTLGQGYEQYF
TRBV6-5,TRBJ1-2,CASSYSGPYGYTF
TRBV19,TRBJ2-7,CASSKMGQGAEQYF
TRBV11-2,TRBJ2-5,CASSLFPRGQETQYF
TRBV5-6,TRBJ2-7,CASSGRQRHLDEQYF
TRBV19,TRBJ2-1,CASSRTSGLYNEQFF
TRBV29-1,TRBJ2-6,CSANVPGQGSGANVLTF
TRBV13,TRBJ1-3,CASSPEEISGNTIYF
TRBV5-1,TRBJ1-1,CASSSESMNTEAFF
TRBV28,TRBJ1-2,CASSASGGRQKGYTF
TRBV5-4,TRBJ2-7,CASSLRQGEDYEQYF
TRBV4-1,TRBJ2-7,CASSLTGTGLDEQYF
TRBV5-1,TRBJ1-1,CASSLGGQNTEAFF
TRBV5-4,TRBJ1-4,CASSLELGGEKLFF
TRBV7-2,TRBJ2-3,CASKYSRPSTDTQYF
TRBV5-1,TRBJ2-5,CASSLTGGETQYF
TRBV18,TRBJ1-1,CASSPWTGEGTEAFF